The 7 T cell receptor beta chains given below trace back to one sample, sequenced in a study of T cells in Graves' hyperthyroidism and ophthalmopathy. Researchers took RNA transcripts and amplified the TCR beta CDR3 regions from them. Initially, a first-round RT-PCR of the TCR CDR3 employed the HTBI primer set. TCRdb reprocessed the multiplex PCR reads with MiXCR, giving one entry per CDR3 protein. This sample has about 200,000 distinct CDR3 sequences, with about a sixth found just once. The material sequenced was blood. The receptors derive from a woman between 50 and 59 years old with Graves' hyperthyroidism.

Written as DNA, the CDR3 is TGCGCCAGCAGTGTAGGGGAGGGCCCCACAGATACGCAGTATTTT. Amino acid sequence: CASSVGEGPTDTQYF. The genes are TRBV10-2 and TRBJ2-3; 7 bases fit TRBD2. Losses at the gene ends were 4 bases for V and 2 bases for J; bases not matched to a gene: 6. Germline V lookup: CDR1 WSHSY, CDR2 SAAADI. The CDR3 is 15 residues long.

The V call is TRBV2, the J call TRBJ2-3; 11 nucleotides match TRBD2. CDR3 length: 15 amino acids. The germline gives CDR1 SNHLY, CDR2 FYNNEI. V dropped 6 bases and J dropped 6; count of bases not matched to a gene: 8. The CDR3 is CASSAQTSGIDTQYF. CDR3 bases: TGTGCCAGCAGCGCCCAGACTAGCGGGATTGATACGCAGTATTTT.

This clonotype was observed at least ten times. The chain employs TRBV28 and TRBJ1-2; D unclear. Trimming cost V 5 bases and J 2 bases, with 12 bases left between them. CDR1 is MDHEN and CDR2 is SYDVKM in the germline V gene. The CDR3 runs 14 residues. Written as DNA, the CDR3 is TGTGCCAGCAGTAGAAGGCGGCTAAACTATGGCTACACCTTC. Residues: CASSRRRLNYGYTF.

In nucleotides, the CDR3 is TGTGCCAGCAGTCCCCCAGGACAGGGATATCAGCCCCAGCATTTT. This encodes CASSPPGQGYQPQHF. The chain couples TRBV6-1 to TRBJ1-5; 8 bases agree with TRBD1. The CDR3 is made up of 15 amino acids. Germline assignment: CDR1 MNHNS and CDR2 SASEGT. Trimming at V came to 5 bases and at J to 5 bases, leaving 8 bases not matched to a gene.

This clonotype was picked up a small number of times. The genes are TRBV28 and TRBJ1-5, with 12 nucleotides matching TRBD1. V lost 6 bases, J lost 15 bases, and 12 bases stayed unmatched. There are 14 residues in the CDR3. Germline CDR1 and CDR2: MDHEN and SYDVKM. CDR3 loop: CASRGGDRGPVGHF. The CDR3 bases are TGTGCCAGCAGGGGGGGGGACAGGGGGCCCGTAGGGCATTTT.

This clonotype was counted between two and nine times. J is TRBJ1-2 and V is TRBV6-1, with D possibly TRBD1 on 6 matching bases. The CDR3 totals 13 residues. Trimming pared 7 bases from V and 5 bases from J, leaving 14 bases between. The V gene's germline CDR1 is MNHNS and CDR2 SASEGT. CDR3 protein: CASTSGTIYGYTF. CDR3 in DNA: TGTGCCAGCACTTCCGGGACAATTTATGGCTACACCTTC.

The V call is TRBV4-1, the J call TRBJ2-1, with TRBD1 as a possible D gene (6 bases). CDR3 length: 16 residues. The ends were cut back, 0 bases at V and 7 bases at J, with 16 bases in the middle. Looked up from germline, CDR1 is MGHRA and CDR2 is YSYEKL. CDR3 coding DNA: TGCGCCAGCAGCCAAGATCTTGTCAGGGGTTTTAATGAGCAGTTCTTC. It yields the protein CASSQDLVRGFNEQFF.